The entry below describes one T cell receptor beta chain. The antigen is not known. Just one base apart from a much larger clone, this may be a read error. The source of the sample is a study of blood T cells in healthy people across ages. Germline V gene lookup returns CDR1 LGHDT and CDR2 YNNKEL (reference sequence). The CDR3 sequence is 12 residues long. Next came a second PCR, run for about 7 to 12 cycles, which used a sample-barcoded 5' primer along with a J-beta primer mix. Tagging of each cDNA molecule was performed by a template-switch adaptor with 12 random nucleotides. One entry per CDR3 protein results from TCRdb running MiXCR on the 5' RACE reads. The sample holds 1.5 million to 2 million distinct CDR3 sequences, 28% seen once. Isolated per sample were at least 7 million PBMCs. Overall study results and limits: More naive CD4+ cells and higher diversity marked long-lived donors relative to aged donors.

Sequencing was done on a sample of blood. The J gene is TRBJ1-4, the V gene TRBV3-1; D is ambiguous. This clonotype originated in a woman in her twenties or thirties in good health. The CDR3 loop is CAGSQANEKLFF. CDR3 coding DNA: TGTGCCGGCAGCCAAGCAAATGAAAAACTGTTTTTT.